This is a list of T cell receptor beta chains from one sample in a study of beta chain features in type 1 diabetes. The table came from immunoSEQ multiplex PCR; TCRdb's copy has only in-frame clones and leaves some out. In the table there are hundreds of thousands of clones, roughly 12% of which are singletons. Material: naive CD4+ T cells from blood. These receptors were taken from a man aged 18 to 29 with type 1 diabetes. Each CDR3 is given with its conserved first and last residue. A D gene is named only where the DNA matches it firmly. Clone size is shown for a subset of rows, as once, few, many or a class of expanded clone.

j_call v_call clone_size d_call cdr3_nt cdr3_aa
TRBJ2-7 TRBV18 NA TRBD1 TGTGCCAGCCCGAGTGACAGGGGATCCTACGAGCAGTACTTC CASPSDRGSYEQYF
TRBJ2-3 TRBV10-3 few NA TGTGCCATCAGGGCCCGCGACGGGGGTTCAGATACGCAGTATTTT CAIRARDGGSDTQYF
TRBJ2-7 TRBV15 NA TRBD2 TGTGCCACCAGCAGTCCGGGACTAGCGGGGGGGGACTACGAGCAGTACTTC CATSSPGLAGGDYEQYF
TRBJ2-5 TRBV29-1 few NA TGCAGCGCGAGCCGGGACTACCAAGAGACCCAGTACTTC CSASRDYQETQYF
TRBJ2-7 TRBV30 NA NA TGTGCCTGGAGTGTACGATTCGGTGGGCGGTATGAGTGGGGGCAGTACTTC CAWSVRFGGRYEWGQYF
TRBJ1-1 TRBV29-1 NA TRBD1 TGCAGCGTCCCTAGGACAGGGGGGGACACTGAAGCTTTCTTT CSVPRTGGDTEAFF
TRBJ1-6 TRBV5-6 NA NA TGTGCCAGCGGTAGCTCCTATAATTCACCCCTCCACTTT CASGSSYNSPLHF
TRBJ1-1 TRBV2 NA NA TGTGCCAGCAGGGGCACTACGAACACTGAAGCTTTCTTT CASRGTTNTEAFF
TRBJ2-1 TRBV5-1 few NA TGCGCCAGCAGCCCCGCCACGTCTAGCCGCTTCTCTTACAATGAGCAGTTCTTC CASSPATSSRFSYNEQFF
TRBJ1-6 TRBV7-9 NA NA TGTGCCAGCAGCCTCCGCGAAAATTCACCCCTCCACTTT CASSLRENSPLHF
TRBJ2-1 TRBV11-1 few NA TGTGCCAGCAGCTTTGGGCAGGTAGTAGCGAATGAGCAGTTCTTC CASSFGQVVANEQFF
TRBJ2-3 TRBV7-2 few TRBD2 TGTGCCAGCAGCTTATCCGCTAGCGGCTACACAGATACGCAGTATTTT CASSLSASGYTDTQYF
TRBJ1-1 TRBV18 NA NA TGTGCCAGCTCACCACAGGGAGGGGGTCCTGAAGCTTTCTTT CASSPQGGGPEAFF
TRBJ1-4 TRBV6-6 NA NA TGTGCCAGCACCGGGAGGGATGAAAAACTGTTTTTT CASTGRDEKLFF
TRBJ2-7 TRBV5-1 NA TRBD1 TGCGCCAGCAGCTCGGGACAGGGGCACGAGCAGTACTTC CASSSGQGHEQYF
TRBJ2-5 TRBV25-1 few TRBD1 TGTGCCAGCAGTTGGACAGGGGGCGTAGAGACCCAGTACTTC CASSWTGGVETQYF
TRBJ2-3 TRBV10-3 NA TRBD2 TGTGCCATCAGTCGAACTAGCGGGGGGCCCGCAGATACGCAGTATTTT CAISRTSGGPADTQYF
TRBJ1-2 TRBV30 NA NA TGTGCCTGGACGGGCCTCCGGGATGGCTACACCTTC CAWTGLRDGYTF